This is a list of T cell receptor beta chains from one sample in a study of shared clonotypes between healthy human individuals. Only in-frame clones appear in the TCRdb table, and some are missing; sequencing was by immunoSEQ multiplex PCR. The sample shows 950,000 to 1,100,000 clones, roughly 74% of them seen only once. Specimen: memory CD4+ T cells from PBMCs. The receptors stem from a man in his late teens or twenties in good health. Some clones in this sample may be carry-over from other donors' samples. The CDR3 runs from the conserved cysteine through the conserved F or W. The D gene is left open where the match is weak. Clone size is shown for a subset of rows, as once, few, many or a class of expanded clone.

v_call,j_call,d_call,clone_size,cdr3_nt,cdr3_aa
TRBV19,TRBJ2-7,.,.,TGTGCCAGTAGTTTGGGCCGCCGGTCCTCCTACGAGCAGTACTTC,CASSLGRRSSYEQYF
TRBV5-1,TRBJ2-3,TRBD2,.,TGCGCCAGCAGCTTGGCCGGGGGACTAGCAGATACGCAGTATTTT,CASSLAGGLADTQYF
TRBV27,TRBJ1-5,.,.,TGTGCCAGCAGTATGACGGAGTTTGATCAGCCCCAGCATTTT,CASSMTEFDQPQHF
TRBV25-1,TRBJ1-4,.,.,TGTGCCAGCAGTGAATCGGACCGGGCCTGGGATGAAAAACTGTTTTTT,CASSESDRAWDEKLFF
TRBV5-1,TRBJ2-2,TRBD2,.,TGCGCCAGCAGCTTGCCTAGCGGGAGACCCGGGGAGCTGTTTTTT,CASSLPSGRPGELFF
TRBV9,TRBJ2-3,.,.,TGTGCCAGCAGCGTAGAGCTAGCTCTCCCAGATACGCAGTATTTT,CASSVELALPDTQYF
TRBV19,TRBJ1-5,.,.,TGTGCCAGTACCTCCGGCACAGGGACCTCGGGTCAGCCCCAGCATTTT,CASTSGTGTSGQPQHF
TRBV27,TRBJ1-5,.,.,TGTGCCAGCAGTTTAAGGTTTACAGATTATAGCAATCAGCCCCAGCATTTT,CASSLRFTDYSNQPQHF
TRBV27,TRBJ1-5,.,.,TGTGCCAGCAGTCATCCGAGCAATCAGCCCCAGCATTTT,CASSHPSNQPQHF
TRBV2,TRBJ2-3,TRBD1,.,TGTGCCAGCGGTCAGACAGGGGGTGCAGATACGCAGTATTTT,CASGQTGGADTQYF
TRBV9,TRBJ2-1,TRBD2,.,TGTGCCAGCAGTCGTAGCGGGGTGGGTCGTAAGCAGTTCTTC,CASSRSGVGRKQFF
TRBV6-6,TRBJ1-1,.,.,TGTGCCAGCAGTTACACTCATTTCCCCATGAACACTGAAGCTTTCTTT,CASSYTHFPMNTEAFF
TRBV20-1,TRBJ1-2,.,once,TGCAGTGCTAGATTACCGGATGGCTACACCTTC,CSARLPDGYTF
TRBV6-5,TRBJ1-1,TRBD1,.,TGTGCCAGCCAATGGACAGGGAGCACTGAAGCTTTCTTT,CASQWTGSTEAFF
TRBV28,TRBJ1-5,.,.,TGTGCCAGCCCCCCCGCCCTATCTGGTTATAGCAATCAGCCCCAGCATTTT,CASPPALSGYSNQPQHF
TRBV18,TRBJ2-5,TRBD2,.,TGTGCCAGCTCAAAAACCGGACTAGCGGGAGAAGAGACCCAGTACTTC,CASSKTGLAGEETQYF
TRBV4-2,TRBJ2-7,TRBD1,.,TGTGCCAGCAGCCAAGTGCGACAGGGGAATTACGAGCAGTACTTC,CASSQVRQGNYEQYF
TRBV2,TRBJ2-2,.,.,TGTGCCAGCAGTCCCATTAGGGGTGCGAACACCGGGGAGCTGTTTTTT,CASSPIRGANTGELFF
TRBV30,TRBJ2-2,.,.,TGTGCCTGGAGTAGAGCGACCTACGGGGAGCTGTTTTTT,CAWSRATYGELFF
TRBV7-9,TRBJ1-1,.,few,TGTGCCAGCAGCCCTTGGAAAAACCAAATGAACACTGAAGCTTTCTTT,CASSPWKNQMNTEAFF